Each of the 32 T cell receptor beta chains below was sequenced from the same sample in a study of blood T cell repertoires in COVID-19. TCRdb keeps only in-frame clones here, not all; method: immunoSEQ multiplex PCR. The sample includes 15,000 to 20,000 clones, 70% to 90% of them seen just once. The sample taken for sequencing was peripheral blood. These receptors were collected from a human donor in a cohort sampled during active COVID-19.

The V call is TRBV9, the J call TRBJ2-1; 8 bases agree with TRBD2. The CDR3 sequence is 15 residues long. The V segment lost 1 base and the J segment 6 bases; nucleotides outside the gene matches: 6. CDR1 is SGDLS and CDR2 is YYNGEE in the germline V gene. CDR3 DNA: TGTGCCAGCAGCGTATCTGCGGGGGGTATCAATGAGCAGTTCTTC. It specifies CASSVSAGGINEQFF.

The CDR3 here is CSVQGAPGEKLFF. In nucleotides, the CDR3 is TGCAGCGTACAGGGGGCGCCTGGTGAAAAACTGTTTTTT. This chain uses TRBV29-1 with TRBJ1-4; 9 positions match TRBD1. Germline CDR1 reads SQVTM; CDR2 reads ANQGSEA. J gave up 7 bases and V 6 bases, and 6 bases lay outside the gene matches. The CDR3 contains 13 residues.

V and J are TRBV7-2 and TRBJ2-5; weak D call: TRBD2 (5 bases). The V end lost 4 bases, the J end lost 5 bases, and 14 bases lay between the germline ends. Looked up from germline, CDR1 is SGHTA and CDR2 is FQGNSA. The length of the CDR3 is 14 residues. CDR3 amino acids: CASSYRTPGETQYF. DNA of the CDR3: TGTGCCAGCAGCTACCGTACACCGGGGGAGACCCAGTACTTC.

The V and J genes are TRBV3-1 (or the pseudogene TRBV3-2) and TRBJ2-1; the D gene is possibly TRBD2 (5 bases). V lost 0 bases to trimming and J lost 4 bases, with 13 bases between them. This CDR3 spans 16 amino acids. Germline CDR1 and CDR2: LGHDT and YNNKEL (reference sequence). The CDR3 bases are TGTGCCAGCAGCCAAGATACCGGACTGGGATACAATGAGCAGTTCTTC. Translated, it gives CASSQDTGLGYNEQFF.

The chain carries TRBV20-1 and TRBJ1-5; a possible D gene is TRBD1 (5 bases). Trimming stripped 3 bases from V and 7 bases from J, with 10 bases between. The V gene's germline CDR1 is DFQATT and CDR2 SNEGSKA (reference sequence). The CDR3 runs to 12 residues. In DNA form, the CDR3 reads TGCAGTGCTAGTCCCGACAGCCAGCCCCAGCATTTT. Its translation is CSASPDSQPQHF.

This clone was seen once. V and J are TRBV3-1 (or the pseudogene TRBV3-2) and TRBJ2-5; D possibly corresponds to TRBD2 (5 bases). The CDR3 sequence is 16 residues long. CDR1 is LGHDT, CDR2 YNNKEL, per germline (reference sequence). V gave up 3 bases and J gave up 1 base, with 15 bases separating them. In DNA, the CDR3 is TGTGCCAGCAGCCATAGTAGCGCCCAACCCCAAGAGACCCAGTACTTC. This encodes CASSHSSAQPQETQYF.

The rearrangement links TRBV6-5 to TRBJ1-1; the D gene is possibly TRBD1 (5 bases). The germline CDR1 and CDR2 sequences are MNHEY and SVGAGI. The CDR3 has 15 residues. V was shortened by 5 bases and J by 4 bases, with 17 bases between the two germline ends. The CDR3 nucleotides are TGTGCCAGCAGTAGTCTACCCGGGGGTGGCACTGAAGCTTTCTTT. It yields the protein CASSSLPGGGTEAFF.

The gene calls are TRBV9 and TRBJ2-5; 14 nucleotides align to TRBD2. Germline CDR1 reads SGDLS; CDR2 reads YYNGEE. CDR3 size: 15 residues. Trimming at V came to 4 bases and at J to 5 bases, leaving 4 bases not matched to a gene. CDR3 sequence (DNA): TGTGCCAGCAGCTTGGGACTAGCGGGGGTGGAGACCCAGTACTTC. This sequence encodes CASSLGLAGVETQYF.

This clone appeared once. The CDR3 sequence is CASSLMTGETQYF. CDR3 nucleotide sequence: TGTGCCAGCAGTTTAATGACGGGGGAGACCCAGTACTTC. The gene calls are TRBV12-3 or TRBV12-4 and TRBJ2-5; a weak D match, TRBD2 (5 bases). Trimming removed 2 bases from V and 5 bases from J, with 9 bases in between. This CDR3 contains 13 residues.

The chain is built from TRBV7-3 and TRBJ2-2; TRBD1 aligns across 8 bases. CDR3 length equals 16 residues. Looked up from germline, CDR1 is SGHTA and CDR2 is FQGTGA. Trimming cost V 1 base and J 1 base; bases outside gene matches: 2. CDR3 region: CASSLRDRRNTGELFF. DNA of the CDR3: TGTGCCAGCAGCTTAAGGGACAGGAGGAACACCGGGGAGCTGTTTTTT.

This sequence joins TRBV7-3 and TRBJ2-1, with 15 bases that match TRBD2. There are 14 residues in the CDR3. Germline CDR1 SGHTA, CDR2 FQGTGA. V lost 4 bases and J lost 9; bases outside the gene matches: 1. The CDR3 coding sequence is TGTGCCAGCAGCTCGGGACTAGCGGGGGGTGAGCAGTTCTTC. It translates to CASSSGLAGGEQFF.

The chain has TRBV5-5 and TRBJ1-2; no clear D gene. This CDR3 is built from 15 residues. Germline CDR1 reads SGHKS; CDR2 reads YYEKEE (reference sequence). The V end was cut by 1 base, the J end by 5 bases, with 15 bases between. CDR3 nucleotides: TGTGCCAGCAGCTTGCTTCGGGGAATCAATTATGGCTACACCTTC. As protein: CASSLLRGINYGYTF.

In DNA form, the CDR3 reads TGTGCCAGCAGCTGGACTAGCGGGGGGCCGCCCTACGAGCAGTACTTC. Protein sequence: CASSWTSGGPPYEQYF. This sequence joins TRBV7-8 and TRBJ2-7; 14 nucleotides line up with TRBD2. Germline trimming cut 4 bases from V and 2 bases from J; bases unmatched to any gene: 4. Germline loops: CDR1 SGHVS, CDR2 FQNEAQ. CDR3 length equals 16 residues.

The chain is built from TRBV15 and TRBJ1-1; 9 bases align to TRBD1. This CDR3 has 13 residues. Trimming removed 7 bases from V and 5 bases from J; junction bases left unmatched: 5. Looked up from germline, CDR1 is LNHNV and CDR2 is YYDKDF (reference sequence). Written as DNA, the CDR3 is TGTGCCACCACGGGACAGGGTGAAACTGAAGCTTTCTTT. This gives the protein CATTGQGETEAFF.

The rearrangement links TRBV7-9 to TRBJ2-3, with 9 bases lining up with TRBD1. Germline V lookup: CDR1 SEHNR, CDR2 FQNEAQ (reference sequence). This CDR3 spans 16 amino acids. The V gene end was trimmed by 4 bases and the J gene end by 2 bases; junction bases not matched to a gene: 7. DNA for the CDR3: TGTGCCAGCAGCTCCAGGGGACAGGGCACCACAGATACGCAGTATTTT. It codes for CASSSRGQGTTDTQYF.

This clone was seen a few times. The rearrangement uses TRBV7-2 and TRBJ2-4, with a possible D match to TRBD1 (7 bases). CDR3 size: 18 residues. Per the germline V gene, CDR1 is SGHTA and CDR2 is FQGNSA. V was pared by 4 bases and J by 1 base, with 20 bases between. The CDR3 DNA sequence: TGTGCCAGCAGCTGGAGGGGACAGTCTGAGGGGGCCAAAAACATTCAGTACTTC. Its protein is CASSWRGQSEGAKNIQYF.

This clone was observed once. The chain is built from TRBV18 and TRBJ1-5, with TRBD1 matching over 8 bases. The CDR3 consists of 17 residues. The V and J ends lost 3 bases and 2 bases, in that order; junction bases with no gene match: 9. The germline V gene has CDR1 KGHSH and CDR2 LQKENI. CDR3: CASSPPGTGIGNQPQHF. The CDR3 region has the DNA TGTGCCAGCTCACCTCCCGGGACAGGTATCGGCAATCAGCCCCAGCATTTT.

The chain combines TRBV20-1 with TRBJ2-1; TRBD2 aligns across 14 bases. Germline-derived CDR1 and CDR2 are DFQATT and SNEGSKA (reference sequence). This CDR3 has 15 amino acids. V lost 3 bases to trimming and J lost 6 bases; unmatched junction nucleotides: 4. The CDR3 DNA sequence: TGCAGTGCTAGTCCGACTAGCGGGGGGGCCAATGAGCAGTTCTTC. Its protein is CSASPTSGGANEQFF.

This clone was counted once. This chain uses TRBV2 with TRBJ2-1; tentative D call: TRBD2 (5 bases). The CDR3 is 11 residues long. Germline assignment: CDR1 SNHLY and CDR2 FYNNEI. V shed 8 bases and J shed 7 bases, with 9 bases lying between them. DNA for the CDR3: TGTGCCAGCTCCGGGGAGAATGAGCAGTTCTTC. Protein: CASSGENEQFF.

The chain combines TRBV19 with TRBJ2-3, with D perhaps TRBD2 (6 bases). There are 14 residues in the CDR3. Per the germline V gene, CDR1 is LNHDA and CDR2 is SQIVND (reference sequence). The ends were cut back, 5 bases at V and 1 base at J, with 10 bases in the middle. This CDR3 is CASSLGGGTDTQYF. In nucleotides, the CDR3 is TGTGCCAGTAGTCTCGGAGGGGGCACAGATACGCAGTATTTT. The full variable domain, in which reference TRBV19 and TRBJ2-3 provide the parts outside the CDR3, is DGGITQSPKYLFRKEGQNVTLSCEQNLNHDAMYWYRQDPGQGLRLIYYSQIVNDFQKGDIAEGYSVSREKKESFPLTVTSAQKNPTAFYLCASSLGGGTDTQYFGPGTRLTVL.

This clone was seen only once. This sequence joins TRBV12-3 or TRBV12-4 and TRBJ1-2; D call uncertain. Between the trimmed V and J ends, which lost 6 bases and 6 bases, there was a span of 14 bases. The CDR3 totals 13 residues. The CDR3 region has the DNA TGTGCCAGCAGGCTCGGGAGGGTCGATGGCTACACCTTC. It encodes CASRLGRVDGYTF.

The chain joins TRBV19 to TRBJ1-5, with no clear D. The V gene lost 5 bases and the J gene lost 6 bases, with 14 bases spanning the gap. The CDR3 runs to 14 residues. The germline V gene has CDR1 LNHDA and CDR2 SQIVND (reference sequence). DNA for the CDR3: TGTGCCAGTAGTTTACCTGTGCGGGGTCAGCCCCAGCATTTT. It translates to CASSLPVRGQPQHF.

The chain couples TRBV19 to TRBJ2-3, with D unclear. Trimming took off 6 bases at V and 4 bases at J, with 2 bases between the two ends. Germline values: CDR1 LNHDA, CDR2 SQIVND (reference sequence). The CDR3 is 10 residues long. Here the CDR3 reads CASSADTQYF. Here the CDR3 DNA reads TGTGCCAGTAGCGCAGATACGCAGTATTTT.

The chain uses TRBV18 and TRBJ2-3; 8 bases match TRBD2. The CDR3 is 16 amino acids. V lost 2 bases to trimming and J lost 4 bases; unmatched junction nucleotides: 8. The germline V gene encodes CDR1 KGHSH and CDR2 LQKENI. The CDR3 loop reads CASSPDSGGGADTQYF. The CDR3 coding sequence is TGTGCCAGCTCACCAGACAGCGGGGGAGGGGCAGATACGCAGTATTTT.

The rearrangement uses TRBV3-1 (or the pseudogene TRBV3-2) and TRBJ2-1; TRBD2 agrees at 9 bases. CDR1 is LGHDT, CDR2 YNNKEL, per germline (reference sequence). This CDR3 is built from 17 residues. V was pared by 3 bases and J by 6 bases, with 12 bases of the junction left unmatched. The CDR3 is CASSHGGGADYRNEQFF. CDR3 DNA: TGTGCCAGCAGCCACGGCGGGGGGGCCGACTATCGCAATGAGCAGTTCTTC.

The V gene is TRBV25-1, the J gene TRBJ1-3; 9 positions agree with TRBD1. This CDR3 has 15 residues. Per germline, CDR1 MGHDK and CDR2 SYGVNS. Losses at the gene ends were 4 bases for V and 3 bases for J; bases not matched to a gene: 4. CDR3 DNA sequence: TGTGCCAGCAGTGCACAGGGGGCCTTTGGAAACACCATATATTTT. Encoded protein: CASSAQGAFGNTIYF.

The rearrangement uses TRBV6-6 and TRBJ1-2; the match to TRBD1 covers 7 bases. The germline V gene encodes CDR1 MNHNY and CDR2 SVGAGI (reference sequence). The CDR3 extends over 13 amino acids. Trimming took 3 bases from V and 8 from J; bases not matched to a gene: 6. CDR3 loop: CASSYEGARGYTF. DNA for the CDR3: TGTGCCAGCAGTTATGAGGGGGCGAGAGGCTACACCTTC.

CDR3 sequence (DNA): TGCGCCAGCAGATCCGGGTCGCACACGAACACTGAAGCTTTCTTT. Protein product: CASRSGSHTNTEAFF. The chain combines TRBV10-2 with TRBJ1-1; D unclear. Germline V gene sequence: CDR1 WSHSY, CDR2 SAAADI. The CDR3 sequence is 15 residues long. The ends were cut back, 6 bases at V and 1 base at J, with 15 bases in the middle.

In its sample, this clone ranks as medium-sized. The V call is TRBV6-4, the J call TRBJ2-1; 9 bases align to TRBD2. The CDR3 runs 18 residues. Per the germline V gene, CDR1 is MRHNA and CDR2 is SNTAGT. The V and J ends lost 0 bases and 0 bases, in that order; junction bases with no gene match: 6. The CDR3 sequence: CASSDSKCGGASYNEQFF. The CDR3 DNA reads TGTGCCAGCAGTGACTCGAAGTGCGGGGGGGCCTCCTACAATGAGCAGTTCTTC.

In its sample, this clone was seen once. The genes are TRBV5-1 and TRBJ2-2; 8 nucleotides align to TRBD1. V dropped 1 base and J dropped 4; count of bases not matched to a gene: 3. Germline V gene sequence: CDR1 SGHRS, CDR2 YFSETQ. The CDR3 runs to 15 residues. The CDR3 spells CASSLLTGGTGELFF. The CDR3, as DNA: TGCGCCAGCAGCTTGTTAACAGGGGGCACCGGGGAGCTGTTTTTT.

The chain joins TRBV7-8 to TRBJ2-7; a weak D match, TRBD1 (5 bases). The CDR3 length is 14 residues. Trimming took off 5 bases at V and 2 bases at J, with 13 bases between the two ends. Per germline, CDR1 SGHVS and CDR2 FQNEAQ. The CDR3 DNA reads as TGTGCCAGCAGCAAGAACACAGGAACCTACGAGCAGTACTTC. Translated, it gives CASSKNTGTYEQYF.

To note about this clone: The germline gene is not matched at one end of the junction; a read error may be the cause. The gene calls are TRBV2 and TRBJ2-5, with D possibly matching TRBD1 (5 bases). Germline assignment: CDR1 SNHLY and CDR2 FYNNEI. The CDR3 totals 14 residues. CDR3 sequence (DNA): TGTGCCAGCAGGGTCAGGGCGTTCCAAAAGACCCAGTACTTC. This translates into CASRVRAFQKTQYF. The variable domain in full, completed from reference TRBV2 and TRBJ2-5, reads EPEVTQTPSHQVTQMGQEVILRCVPISNHLYFYWYRQILGQKVEFLVSFYNNEISEKSEIFDDQFSVERPDGSNFTLKIRSTKLEDSAMYFCASRVRAFQKTQYFGPGTRLLVL.